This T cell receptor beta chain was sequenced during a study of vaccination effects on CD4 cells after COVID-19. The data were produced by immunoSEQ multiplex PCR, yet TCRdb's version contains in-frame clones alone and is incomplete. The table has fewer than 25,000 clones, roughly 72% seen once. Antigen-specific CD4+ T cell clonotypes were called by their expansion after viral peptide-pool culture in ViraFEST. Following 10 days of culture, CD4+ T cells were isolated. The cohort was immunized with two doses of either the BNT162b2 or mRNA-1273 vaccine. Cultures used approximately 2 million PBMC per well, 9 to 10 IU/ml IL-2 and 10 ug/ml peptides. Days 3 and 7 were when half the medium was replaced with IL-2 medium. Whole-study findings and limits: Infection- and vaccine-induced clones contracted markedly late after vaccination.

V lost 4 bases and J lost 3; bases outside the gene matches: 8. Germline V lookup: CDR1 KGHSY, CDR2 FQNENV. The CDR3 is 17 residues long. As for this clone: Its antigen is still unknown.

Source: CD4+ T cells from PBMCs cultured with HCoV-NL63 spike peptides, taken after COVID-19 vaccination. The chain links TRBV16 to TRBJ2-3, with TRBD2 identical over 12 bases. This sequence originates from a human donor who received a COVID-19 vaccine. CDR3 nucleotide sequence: TGTGCCAGCAGCCTCGGACTAGCGGGGACAGGGACAGATACGCAGTATTTT. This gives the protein CASSLGLAGTGTDTQYF.